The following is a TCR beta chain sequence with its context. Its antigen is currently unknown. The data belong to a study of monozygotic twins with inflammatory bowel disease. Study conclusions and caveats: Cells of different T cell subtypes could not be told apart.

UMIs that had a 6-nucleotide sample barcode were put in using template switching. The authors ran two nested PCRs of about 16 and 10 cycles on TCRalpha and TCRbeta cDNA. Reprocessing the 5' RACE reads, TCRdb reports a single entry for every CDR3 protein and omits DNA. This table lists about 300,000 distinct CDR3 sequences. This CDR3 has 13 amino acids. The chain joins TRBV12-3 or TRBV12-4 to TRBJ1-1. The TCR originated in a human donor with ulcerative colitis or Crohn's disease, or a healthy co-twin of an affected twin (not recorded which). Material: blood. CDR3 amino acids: CASTLEVGTQAFF.